The T cell receptor (beta chain) under discussion was sequenced for a study of T-cell reconstitution after alpha-beta-depleted transplantation in children. Concerning this clonotype itself: Its antigen is currently unknown.

The TCRbeta library was prepared with unique molecular identifiers. Via MiXCR, TCRdb re-called the PCR reads, giving one row per CDR3 protein. This repertoire shows a few hundred thousand distinct CDR3 sequences, under 30% found once; its top ten account for about 5%. V shed 0 bases and J shed 4 bases, with 11 bases lying between them. The CDR3 covers 15 residues. The germline gives CDR1 SGHRS, CDR2 YFSETQ. Study conclusions and caveats: There were reportedly several hundred expanded graft clones from which alpha-beta T cells came about two months after transplant.

This chain links TRBV5-1 with TRBJ2-1; the D gene is possibly TRBD2 (6 bases). The receptor comes from a female patient between 2 and 15 years old who had a stem cell transplant for congenital amegakaryocytic thrombocytopenia, so the T cells may come from the graft donor. Sequenced here: PBMCs, mostly from graft donor cells, sampled 360 days after TCRalphabeta/CD19-depleted stem cell transplant. CDR3 loop: CASSLAGGTYNEQFF. Written as DNA, the CDR3 is TGCGCCAGCAGCTTGGCGGGCGGGACGTACAATGAGCAGTTCTTC.